The TCR beta chain under discussion was sequenced for a study of blood T cell repertoires in COVID-19. Study-level information: Whether acute or convalescent, the COVID-19 samples came from the United States, Italy and Spain. Nucleic acid was either cDNA or gDNA, and it came from T cells, B-cell-depleted T cells, or PBMCs.

Per the study methods: For nucleated cells, counts were estimated from reference gene primer amplification. Generated by immunoSEQ multiplex PCR, the TCRdb table keeps only in-frame clones and is missing some. The DNA was the basis for D and trimming; V, J and clone size are from that table. The data hold hundreds of thousands of clones, with around 85% observed a single time. The CDR3 runs 15 residues. Trimming cost V 3 bases and J 4 bases, with 13 bases left between them. Per the germline V gene, CDR1 is LNHDA and CDR2 is SQIVND (reference sequence). The chain has TRBV19 and TRBJ2-1, with a possible D match to TRBD1 (6 bases). The sequenced sample consisted of peripheral blood. The sequence was collected from a man between 50 and 59 years old with active or convalescent COVID-19. The CDR3 DNA reads as TGTGCCAGTAGTATGGATGGGACACCGTACAATGAGCAGTTCTTC. Translating gives CASSMDGTPYNEQFF.